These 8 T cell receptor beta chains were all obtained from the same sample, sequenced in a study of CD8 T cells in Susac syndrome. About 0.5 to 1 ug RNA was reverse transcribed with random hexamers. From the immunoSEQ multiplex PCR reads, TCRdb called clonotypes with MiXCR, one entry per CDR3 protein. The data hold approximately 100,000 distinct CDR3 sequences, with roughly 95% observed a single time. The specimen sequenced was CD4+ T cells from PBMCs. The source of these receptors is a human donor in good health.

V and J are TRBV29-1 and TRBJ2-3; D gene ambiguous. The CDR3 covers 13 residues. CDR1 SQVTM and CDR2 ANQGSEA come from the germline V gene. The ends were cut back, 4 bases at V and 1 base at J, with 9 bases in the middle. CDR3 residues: CSVALLGTDTQYF. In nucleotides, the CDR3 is TGCAGCGTTGCGTTGCTAGGCACAGATACGCAGTATTTT.

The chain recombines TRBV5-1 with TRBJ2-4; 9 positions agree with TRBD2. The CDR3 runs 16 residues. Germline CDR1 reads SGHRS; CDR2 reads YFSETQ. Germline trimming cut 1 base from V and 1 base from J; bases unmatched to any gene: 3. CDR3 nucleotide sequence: TGCGCCAGCAGCTTGCTTAGCGGGAGTGCCAAAAACATTCAGTACTTC. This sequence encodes CASSLLSGSAKNIQYF.

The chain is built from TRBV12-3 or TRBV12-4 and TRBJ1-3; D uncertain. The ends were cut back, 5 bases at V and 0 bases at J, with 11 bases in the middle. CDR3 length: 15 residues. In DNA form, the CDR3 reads TGTGCCAGCAGTCCCGGACCCGACTCTGGAAACACCATATATTTT. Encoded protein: CASSPGPDSGNTIYF.

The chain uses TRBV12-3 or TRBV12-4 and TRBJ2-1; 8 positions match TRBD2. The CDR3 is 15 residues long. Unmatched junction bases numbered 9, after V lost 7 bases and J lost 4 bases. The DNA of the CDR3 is TGTGCCAGCACCTTACTCGAGCGGGGGTACAATGAGCAGTTCTTC. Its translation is CASTLLERGYNEQFF.

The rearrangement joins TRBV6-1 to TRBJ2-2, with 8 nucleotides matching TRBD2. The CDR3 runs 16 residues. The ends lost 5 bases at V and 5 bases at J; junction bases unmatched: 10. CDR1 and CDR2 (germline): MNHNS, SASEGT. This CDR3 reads CASSNPGGGDTGELFF. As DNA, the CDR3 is TGTGCCAGCAGTAATCCGGGAGGGGGGGATACCGGGGAGCTGTTTTTT.

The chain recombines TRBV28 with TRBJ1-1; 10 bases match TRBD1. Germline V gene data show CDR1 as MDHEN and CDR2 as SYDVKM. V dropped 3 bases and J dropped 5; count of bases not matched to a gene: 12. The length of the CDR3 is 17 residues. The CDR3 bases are TGTGCCAGCAGTTTTAGCGGACAGGGGGGGAGTAGAACTGAAGCTTTCTTT. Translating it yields CASSFSGQGGSRTEAFF.

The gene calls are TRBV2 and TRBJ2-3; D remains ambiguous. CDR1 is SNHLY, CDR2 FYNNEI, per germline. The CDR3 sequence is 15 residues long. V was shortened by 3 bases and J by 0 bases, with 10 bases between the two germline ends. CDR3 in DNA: TGTGCCAGCAGTGATTGGTCGGTAAGCACAGATACGCAGTATTTT. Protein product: CASSDWSVSTDTQYF.

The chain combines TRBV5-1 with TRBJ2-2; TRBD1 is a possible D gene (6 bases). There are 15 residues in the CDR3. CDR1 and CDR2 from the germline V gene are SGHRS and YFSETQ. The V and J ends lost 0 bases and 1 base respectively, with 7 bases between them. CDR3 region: CASSLAGQNTGELFF. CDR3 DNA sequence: TGCGCCAGCAGCTTGGCGGGACAGAACACCGGGGAGCTGTTTTTT.